The T cell receptor (beta chain) described here comes from a study of CD8 T cells in Susac syndrome. Roughly 0.45 to 1 ug RNA was reverse transcribed with random hexamers. Amplification of TCR beta CDR3 was carried out by immunoSEQ multiplex PCR, which covered 54 Vbeta and 13 Jbeta segments. TCRdb analysed the immunoSEQ multiplex PCR reads with MiXCR anew, one entry per CDR3 protein. This table holds about 120,000 distinct CDR3 sequences, about 92% found once. Germline values: CDR1 DFQATT, CDR2 SNEGSKA (reference sequence). The length of the CDR3 is 14 residues. V was trimmed by 0 bases and J by 7 bases, leaving 10 bases between them. Study results and limitations: Only a relatively small number of individuals were included in the TCR sequencing and HLA analysis.

Note on this clonotype: Its antigen is unknown.

This chain joins TRBV20-1 and TRBJ1-6; D is ambiguous. The sequencing sample was made of CD4+ T cells from PBMCs. This TCR came from a human donor with multiple sclerosis. The CDR3 DNA is TGCAGTGCTAGAGAGGCAGGACTAAATTCACCCCTCCACTTT. Protein: CSAREAGLNSPLHF.